These 5 T cell receptor beta chains were sequenced from one sample in a study of CD8 T cells in ankylosing spondylitis (dated by TCRdb to the late 2010s). The library was produced with 5' RACE. TCRdb shows the sequencer as Illumina HiSeq 2500. The public reads were quality trimmed at Q25 with fastp and then assembled into clones with MiXCR by TCRdb, keeping productive beta chains. Under each unique CDR3 protein, matching rows form one entry showing the most common genes and DNA. For this sample the table gives some 220,000 distinct CDR3 sequences, of which roughly a tenth were detected only once. Clones ranked in the top ten supply 2% to 3% of the sample. The sample consisted of blood, either unsorted or a sorted T cell fraction (not recorded which). All receptors come from a male donor with ankylosing spondylitis or in good health (not recorded which).

This clonotype was counted between two and nine times. The chain joins TRBV5-1 to TRBJ2-6; D is perhaps TRBD2 (5 bases). The V end was cut by 2 bases, the J end by 0 bases, with 9 bases between. CDR1 is SGHRS, CDR2 YFSETQ, per germline. This CDR3 is 16 amino acids long. The CDR3 coding sequence is TGCGCCAGCAGCTTAGATGGACTCTCTGGGGCCAACGTCCTGACTTTC. It translates to CASSLDGLSGANVLTF. Full variable domain (rest looked up from reference TRBV5-1 and TRBJ2-6): KAGVTQTPRYLIKTRGQQVTLSCSPISGHRSVSWYQQTPGQGLQFLFEYFSETQRNKGNFPGRFSGRQFSNSRSEMNVSTLELGDSALYLCASSLDGLSGANVLTFGAGSRLTVL.

In its sample, this clonotype was seen a few times. The gene calls are TRBV6-5 and TRBJ2-1; D not certain. Germline CDR1 and CDR2: MNHEY and SVGAGI. Trimming removed 1 base at V and 4 bases at J, with 8 bases between. There are 14 residues in the CDR3. CDR3 loop: CASSYYLQYNEQFF. For the CDR3, the DNA is TGTGCCAGCAGTTACTATCTACAGTACAATGAGCAGTTCTTC.

This clonotype was observed at least ten times. As DNA, the CDR3 is TGCAGTGCTTCCGCGGGGCTTCCCCCCGAAAAACTGTTTTTT. It translates to CSASAGLPPEKLFF. The chain uses TRBV20-1 and TRBJ1-4; possible D gene TRBD1, 5 bases. Germline V CDR1 and CDR2: DFQATT, SNEGSKA (reference sequence). CDR3 length: 14 amino acids. Trimming took off 5 bases at V and 8 bases at J, with 18 bases between the two ends.

This clonotype showed up many times. The V and J genes are TRBV20-1 and TRBJ2-5, with 8 bases matching TRBD1. The CDR3 runs 14 residues. Germline values: CDR1 DFQATT, CDR2 SNEGSKA (reference sequence). The J segment lost 4 bases and the V segment lost 3 bases, leaving 7 bases of the junction unmatched. CDR3 amino acids: CSASSDRAVETQYF. The CDR3 coding sequence is TGCAGTGCTAGTTCGGACAGGGCTGTAGAGACCCAGTACTTC.

Many counts were recorded for this clonotype. The rearrangement joins TRBV5-1 to TRBJ2-2, with 8 bases identical to TRBD2. After removal of 4 bases from V and 1 base from J, the junction contained 6 bases not matched to a gene. Germline V gene lookup returns CDR1 SGHRS and CDR2 YFSETQ. This CDR3 contains 16 residues. The DNA of the CDR3 is TGCGCCAGCAGCCCTTTAGCGGGGTGGAACACCGGGGAGCTGTTTTTT. It yields the protein CASSPLAGWNTGELFF.